This note documents a single T cell receptor beta chain sequence. CDR1 and CDR2 (germline): SGHNT, YENEEA. The V end lost 2 bases, the J end lost 4 bases, and 6 bases lay between the germline ends. The CDR3 runs to 13 residues. Primers for the PCR totalled 60 Vbeta and 13 Jbeta. The protocol was immunoSEQ multiplex PCR, while the TCRdb copy is restricted to in-frame clones and leaves out a portion. The sample yields approximately 150,000 clones, 79% seen once. At sampling all donors were nominally healthy, likely with unrecorded immune exposures. These data belong to a study of cytomegalovirus exposure and HLA in healthy donors.

Sequences were obtained from PBMCs. V and J are TRBV11-3 and TRBJ2-1; D not resolved. The sequence was obtained from a man aged 35 to 55 in good health and CMV-seronegative. In DNA, the CDR3 is TGTGCCAGCAGCTTATCCCTATACAATGAGCAGTTCTTC. Translation gives CASSLSLYNEQFF.